These 10 T cell receptor beta chains were sequenced from one sample in a study of a mutant IDH1 vaccine in newly diagnosed glioma. Their antigens remain unidentified. Using immunoSEQ multiplex PCR, the repertoire was profiled, and TCRdb retains in-frame clones only, with some absent. The table has 70,000 or so clones, around nine tenths seen once. Time point meaning: week 35, safety follow-up. Mutant IDH1 20-mer peptide, at 300 ug, made up each vaccine dose, with topical imiquimod. This specimen consisted of PBMCs, obtained from a glioma patient whose treatment included an IDH1 peptide vaccine. The receptors shown here come from a man aged 25 to 40 with glioma.

The J gene is TRBJ2-5, the V gene TRBV19; D may be TRBD1 (6 bases). This CDR3 region has 13 residues. The V gene lost 2 bases and the J gene lost 4 bases, with 8 bases spanning the gap. Germline values: CDR1 LNHDA, CDR2 SQIVND (reference sequence). The CDR3 sequence: CASSISQGETQYF. In DNA form, the CDR3 reads TGTGCCAGTAGTATATCACAGGGAGAGACCCAGTACTTC.

In its sample, this clone was seen once. The genes are TRBV9 and TRBJ2-1; the D call may be TRBD1 or TRBD2 (5 bases each). Germline CDR1 SGDLS, CDR2 YYNGEE. The V end lost 0 bases, the J end lost 8 bases, and 6 bases lay between the germline ends. This CDR3 has 12 residues. CDR3 sequence reads: CASSVGGYEQFF. Written as DNA, the CDR3 is TGTGCCAGCAGCGTAGGGGGGTATGAGCAGTTCTTC.

Here the CDR3 reads CASSPRGDGTDTQYF. For the CDR3, the DNA is TGTGCCAGCAGCCCCCGAGGTGACGGCACAGATACGCAGTATTTT. The chain joins TRBV7-9 to TRBJ2-3, with D uncertain. Germline-derived CDR1 and CDR2 are SEHNR and FQNEAQ (reference sequence). Deletions cut 5 bases from V and 1 base from J, with 13 bases between. This CDR3 has 15 residues.

J is TRBJ2-7 and V is TRBV5-1; 9 nucleotides match TRBD2. The CDR3 runs to 16 residues. With 4 bases clipped from V and 3 bases from J, the junction kept 11 bases outside the gene matches. CDR1 SGHRS and CDR2 YFSETQ come from the germline V gene. CDR3 in amino acids: CASSALGSGGFYEQYF. CDR3 bases: TGCGCCAGCAGCGCTTTGGGAAGCGGGGGGTTCTACGAGCAGTACTTC. Full variable domain (rest looked up from reference TRBV5-1 and TRBJ2-7): KAGVTQTPRYLIKTRGQQVTLSCSPISGHRSVSWYQQTPGQGLQFLFEYFSETQRNKGNFPGRFSGRQFSNSRSEMNVSTLELGDSALYLCASSALGSGGFYEQYFGPGTRLTVT.

This clone was recorded a few times. This rearrangement joins TRBV2 to TRBJ1-1; TRBD1 is a possible D gene (6 bases). This CDR3 is built from 14 residues. With 6 bases removed from V and 1 base from J, the gap between germline ends came to 12 bases. Germline loops: CDR1 SNHLY, CDR2 FYNNEI. The CDR3 here is CASREGQSNTEAFF. In DNA form, the CDR3 reads TGTGCCAGCAGAGAGGGACAATCGAACACTGAAGCTTTCTTT.

The chain employs TRBV27 and TRBJ2-6, with D tentatively TRBD1 (5 bases). The CDR3 is 17 residues long. Germline-derived CDR1 and CDR2 are MNHEY and SMNVEV (reference sequence). Between the trimmed V and J ends, which lost 5 bases and 0 bases, there was a span of 14 bases. The CDR3 DNA is TGTGCCAGCAGTATGACAGATTCAAACTCTGGGGCCAACGTCCTGACTTTC. Protein: CASSMTDSNSGANVLTF.

The gene calls are TRBV9 and TRBJ2-3; tentatively, D is TRBD2 (5 bases). Germline CDR1 is SGDLS and CDR2 is YYNGEE. The CDR3 sequence is 15 residues long. V lost 2 bases, J lost 4 bases, and 14 bases lay in between. CDR3 sequence reads: CASSVRTWRSDTQYF. CDR3 in DNA: TGTGCCAGCAGCGTGAGGACTTGGAGGTCAGATACGCAGTATTTT.

CDR3 region: CSVDGETSTDTQYF. In DNA form, the CDR3 reads TGCAGCGTCGACGGTGAAACTAGCACAGATACGCAGTATTTT. The chain has TRBV29-1 and TRBJ2-3; D ambiguous. V shed 6 bases and J shed 0 bases, with 13 bases lying between them. Germline assignment: CDR1 SQVTM and CDR2 ANQGSEA. CDR3 length equals 14 residues.

V is TRBV30 and J is TRBJ2-7; 12 bases fit TRBD1. Trimming took 2 bases from V and 4 from J; bases not matched to a gene: 9. Germline CDR1 reads GTSNPN; CDR2 reads SVGIG (reference sequence). The CDR3 spans 16 residues. CDR3 coding DNA: TGTGCCTGGAGTTCACCCGGGACAGGGGGCACATACGAGCAGTACTTC. This codes for CAWSSPGTGGTYEQYF.

This chain connects TRBV7-2 to TRBJ2-7; no definite D call. Per germline, CDR1 SGHTA and CDR2 FQGNSA. Trimming removed 1 base at V and 2 bases at J, with 12 bases between. The CDR3 has 15 residues. As DNA, the CDR3 is TGTGCCAGCAGCTTAGAGTCAGCCAGCACCTACGAGCAGTACTTC. Its translation is CASSLESASTYEQYF.